This entry lists 20 T cell receptor beta chains sequenced from one sample in a study of blood T cell repertoires in COVID-19 (dated by TCRdb to 2018 to 2021). The receptor library was made with the immunoSEQ multiplex PCR assay. TCRdb mirrors the immuneACCESS table, restricted to in-frame sequences. Some clones are absent from its copies; in checked studies, under half trace to an unresolved V gene, and the reason for the others is unknown. Within this sample are approximately 150,000 clones, with 70% to 90% of them counted one time only. The top ten constitute around 5.4% of the sample. Sequenced: peripheral blood. These receptors all stem from a woman in her 50s with COVID-19, enrolled during active disease.

This sequence joins TRBV6-2 or TRBV6-3 and TRBJ2-7; 7 nucleotides match TRBD1. V shed 6 bases and J 6 bases; nucleotides not matched to a gene: 14. CDR3 length: 15 amino acids. The germline V gene has CDR1 MNHEY and CDR2 SVGEGT. As DNA, the CDR3 is TGTGCCAGCAGCACGGACAGGCCATTCAAAGGCGAGCAGTACTTC. This gives the protein CASSTDRPFKGEQYF.

The V gene is TRBV6-5, the J gene TRBJ1-4; D unresolved. CDR1 and CDR2 from the germline V gene are MNHEY and SVGAGI. Trimming cost V 6 bases and J 0 bases, with 8 bases left between them. This CDR3 is built from 14 residues. The CDR3 DNA sequence: TGTGCCAGCAGGCGACTCTCAACTAATGAAAAACTGTTTTTT. This encodes CASRRLSTNEKLFF.

The chain couples TRBV4-2 to TRBJ2-7; 9 nucleotides align to TRBD1. J was trimmed by 2 bases and V by 4 bases; bases with no gene match: 9. The CDR3 runs to 16 residues. CDR1 is LGHNA and CDR2 is YNFKEQ in the germline V gene. DNA for the CDR3: TGTGCCAGCAGCCCCCCCGGGACAGGGAGAACCTACGAGCAGTACTTC. Protein product: CASSPPGTGRTYEQYF.

The genes are TRBV9 and TRBJ2-1; 8 bases line up with TRBD2. After removal of 0 bases from V and 4 bases from J, the junction contained 3 bases not matched to a gene. The CDR3 has 15 residues. Per germline, CDR1 SGDLS and CDR2 YYNGEE. The CDR3 spells CASSVVAGPYNEQFF. In nucleotides, the CDR3 is TGTGCCAGCAGCGTAGTAGCGGGGCCATACAATGAGCAGTTCTTC.

This chain joins TRBV28 and TRBJ1-2; 7 bases align to TRBD1. CDR1 and CDR2 (germline): MDHEN, SYDVKM. CDR3 size: 13 residues. V gave up 3 bases and J gave up 8 bases; unmatched junction bases: 6. In DNA form, the CDR3 reads TGTGCCAGCAGTTTTCGCAGGGGGTTCGGCTACACCTTC. Translating gives CASSFRRGFGYTF.

This chain links TRBV7-6 with TRBJ2-1; TRBD2 matches 11 bases. V dropped 4 bases and J dropped 9; count of bases not matched to a gene: 11. From germline, CDR1 is SGHVS and CDR2 FNYEAQ. This CDR3 is 16 amino acids long. The CDR3 DNA follows: TGTGCCAGCAGCTCGAGCCTTAGCGGGGGGGCCAGTGAGCAGTTCTTC. Translated: CASSSSLSGGASEQFF.

This clone was counted only a few times. J is TRBJ2-7 and V is TRBV3-1 (or the pseudogene TRBV3-2), with 11 bases lining up with TRBD2. Germline V gene data show CDR1 as LGHDT and CDR2 as YNNKEL (reference sequence). The CDR3 has 16 residues. Losses at the gene ends were 2 bases for V and 7 bases for J; bases not matched to a gene: 10. CDR3 in amino acids: CASSQHLTSGAVEQYF. In DNA form, the CDR3 reads TGTGCCAGCAGCCAACACCTGACTAGCGGGGCCGTGGAGCAGTACTTC.

The chain carries TRBV19 and TRBJ2-1; 7 bases are shared with TRBD2. Germline CDR1 LNHDA, CDR2 SQIVND (reference sequence). The CDR3 covers 15 residues. The V gene end was trimmed by 6 bases and the J gene end by 0 bases; junction bases not matched to a gene: 5. In nucleotides, the CDR3 is TGTGCCAGTAGCCCCGGGGGGACCTCCTACAATGAGCAGTTCTTC. Amino acids: CASSPGGTSYNEQFF.

The V gene is TRBV28, the J gene TRBJ1-5; D uncertain. CDR1 and CDR2 (germline): MDHEN, SYDVKM. The CDR3 totals 14 residues. Trimming shortened V by 0 bases and J by 3 bases, and 6 bases separated the two germline ends. Here the CDR3 DNA reads TGTGCCAGCAGTTTATGGACACTCAATCAGCCCCAGCATTTT. Amino acid sequence: CASSLWTLNQPQHF.

CDR3 in DNA: TGTGCCAGCAGTTTATGGGGGAGGGACCACGAGCAGTACTTC. This gives the protein CASSLWGRDHEQYF. The rearrangement joins TRBV27 to TRBJ2-7; 7 nucleotides agree with TRBD2. Germline V lookup: CDR1 MNHEY, CDR2 SMNVEV (reference sequence). With 1 base clipped from V and 5 bases from J, the junction kept 5 bases outside the gene matches. CDR3 length: 14 residues.

The V gene is TRBV15, the J gene TRBJ2-4, with 9 bases aligning to TRBD2. With 5 bases clipped from V and 1 base from J, the junction kept 3 bases outside the gene matches. In germline, CDR1 is LNHNV, CDR2 YYDKDF (reference sequence). The CDR3 runs 15 residues. The CDR3 region is CATSSSGGAKNIQYF. CDR3 nucleotides: TGTGCCACCAGCTCAAGCGGGGGGGCCAAAAACATTCAGTACTTC. Full variable domain (missing parts from reference TRBV15 and TRBJ2-4): DAMVIQNPRYQVTQFGKPVTLSCSQTLNHNVMYWYQQKSSQAPKLLFHYYDKDFNNEADTPDNFQSRRPNTSFCFLDIRSPGLGDTAMYLCATSSSGGAKNIQYFGAGTRLSVL.

This chain uses TRBV7-3 with TRBJ2-1, with TRBD1 matching over 7 bases. The CDR3 is 15 amino acids. V shed 3 bases, J shed 8 bases, and the junction held 10 bases outside the gene matches. The germline CDR1 and CDR2 sequences are SGHTA and FQGTGA. CDR3 bases: TGTGCCAGCAGCTTGACAGGGACGTGGGGGTATGAGCAGTTCTTC. It encodes CASSLTGTWGYEQFF.

The chain uses TRBV7-2 and TRBJ2-5; no reliable D call. CDR1 is SGHTA and CDR2 is FQGNSA in the germline V gene. CDR3 length equals 13 residues. Trimming removed 1 base at V and 1 base at J, with 4 bases between. The DNA of the CDR3 is TGTGCCAGCAGCTTAGGCGGCCAAGAGACCCAGTACTTC. Its translation: CASSLGGQETQYF.

V is TRBV30 and J is TRBJ2-5, with 7 positions matching TRBD2. J lost 1 base, V lost 0 bases, and 5 bases had no gene match. There are 15 residues in the CDR3. In germline, CDR1 is GTSNPN, CDR2 SVGIG (reference sequence). The CDR3 here is CAWSVGGAVQETQYF. Here the CDR3 DNA reads TGTGCCTGGAGTGTGGGAGGGGCGGTCCAAGAGACCCAGTACTTC.

The gene calls are TRBV4-3 and TRBJ2-3; 8 bases fit TRBD2. The CDR3 totals 15 residues. Germline V lookup: CDR1 LGHNA, CDR2 YSLEER. Trimming at V came to 1 base and at J to 6 bases, leaving 6 bases not matched to a gene. This chain's CDR3 is CASSQGTSWVDTQYF. The CDR3 coding sequence is TGCGCCAGCAGCCAAGGGACTAGCTGGGTGGATACGCAGTATTTT.

This clone was seen a single time. The chain uses TRBV6-5 and TRBJ2-1; no firm D call. Trimming pared 0 bases from V and 4 bases from J, leaving 13 bases between. CDR3 size: 16 residues. Germline V gene sequence: CDR1 MNHEY, CDR2 SVGAGI. CDR3 in amino acids: CASSYSSDKLYNEQFF. In DNA, the CDR3 is TGTGCCAGCAGTTACTCGAGTGACAAACTTTACAATGAGCAGTTCTTC.

The chain recombines TRBV30 with TRBJ1-6, with 10 nucleotides matching TRBD1. The CDR3 length is 14 residues. Germline V gene data show CDR1 as GTSNPN and CDR2 as SVGIG (reference sequence). Germline trimming cut 3 bases from V and 9 bases from J; bases unmatched to any gene: 5. CDR3 residues: CAWRGTGVSSPLHF. The CDR3 coding sequence is TGTGCCTGGAGAGGGACAGGGGTGAGTTCACCCCTCCACTTT.

This clone was seen just once. The V and J genes are TRBV7-2 and TRBJ2-7; 9 positions match TRBD1. Germline V gives CDR1 SGHTA, CDR2 FQGNSA. The CDR3 contains 14 residues. Losses at the gene ends were 3 bases for V and 7 bases for J; bases not matched to a gene: 7. The chain's CDR3 is CASSLRQGEGEQYF. The CDR3 nucleotides are TGTGCCAGCAGCTTGCGACAGGGGGAGGGAGAGCAGTACTTC.

The J gene is TRBJ1-4, the V gene TRBV4-1; 8 bases are a match to TRBD1. CDR1 MGHRA and CDR2 YSYEKL come from the germline V gene. CDR3 size: 14 residues. Unmatched junction bases numbered 1, after V lost 3 bases and J lost 4 bases. This CDR3 reads CASSQTGVNEKLFF. Here the CDR3 DNA reads TGCGCCAGCAGCCAGACAGGGGTTAATGAAAAACTGTTTTTT.

The V gene is TRBV12-5, the J gene TRBJ2-4, with 7 bases identical to TRBD1. The length of the CDR3 is 14 residues. Germline CDR1 and CDR2: LGHNT and FRNRAP. Trimming at V came to 6 bases and at J to 1 base, leaving 3 bases not matched to a gene. The CDR3 is CASGLTGAKNIQYF. As DNA, the CDR3 is TGTGCTAGTGGCCTGACAGGGGCCAAAAACATTCAGTACTTC.